This T cell receptor (beta chain) was obtained from a study of blood T cell repertoires in COVID-19. Study at large: Before being deemed recovered, Cohort 3 donors had two negative PCRs, clearance, or symptom resolution.

Using immunoSEQ multiplex PCR, the repertoire was profiled, and TCRdb retains in-frame clones only, with some absent. The sample includes over 110,000 clones, about 80% seen only once; the top ten take roughly 4.3%. Self-reported history from a screening survey and questionnaire set each donor's cohort. Germline V lookup: CDR1 LNHDA, CDR2 SQIVND (reference sequence). Trimming left V 4 bases short and J 4 bases short, with 17 bases between. The CDR3 loop spans 16 amino acids. The sample taken for sequencing was PBMCs or T cells enriched from blood (not recorded which). The origin of this receptor is a man aged 50 to 59 in a cohort exposed to, infected with or recovered from COVID-19 (not recorded which). This chain uses TRBV19 with TRBJ1-3; a possible D gene is TRBD1 (6 bases). The CDR3 DNA is TGTGCCAGTAGTACTGGGGCCGGGACAACCGGAAACACCATATATTTT. Translated: CASSTGAGTTGNTIYF.